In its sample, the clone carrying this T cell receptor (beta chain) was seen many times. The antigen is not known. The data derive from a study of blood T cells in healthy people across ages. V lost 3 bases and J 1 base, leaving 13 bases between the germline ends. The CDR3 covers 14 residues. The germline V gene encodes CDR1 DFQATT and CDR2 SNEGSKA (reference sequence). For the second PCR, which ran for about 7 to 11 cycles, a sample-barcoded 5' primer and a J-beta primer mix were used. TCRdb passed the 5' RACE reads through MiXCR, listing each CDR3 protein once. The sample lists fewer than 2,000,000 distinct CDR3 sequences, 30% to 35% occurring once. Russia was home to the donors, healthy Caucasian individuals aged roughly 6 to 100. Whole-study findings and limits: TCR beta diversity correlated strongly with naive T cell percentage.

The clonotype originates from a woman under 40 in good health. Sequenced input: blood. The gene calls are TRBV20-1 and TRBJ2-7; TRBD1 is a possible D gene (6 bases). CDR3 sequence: CSARQGYGSYEQYF. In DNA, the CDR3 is TGCAGTGCTAGGCAGGGGTATGGATCCTACGAGCAGTACTTC.